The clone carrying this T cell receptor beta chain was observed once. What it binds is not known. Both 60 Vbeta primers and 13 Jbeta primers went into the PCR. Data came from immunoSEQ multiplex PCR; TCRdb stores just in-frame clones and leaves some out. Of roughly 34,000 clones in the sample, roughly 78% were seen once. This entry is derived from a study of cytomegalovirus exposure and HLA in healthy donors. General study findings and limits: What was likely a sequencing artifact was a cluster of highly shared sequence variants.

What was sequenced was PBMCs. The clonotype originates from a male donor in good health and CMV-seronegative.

The DNA of the CDR3 is TGTGCCACCAGCAGAGTTCCAGGGACAGATACGCAGTATTTT. Its translation: CATSRVPGTDTQYF. The chain has TRBV15 and TRBJ2-3; D is perhaps TRBD1 (5 bases). The CDR3 is 14 residues long. Germline V lookup: CDR1 LNHNV, CDR2 YYDKDF (reference sequence). V was clipped by 1 base and J by 3 bases, with 8 bases between them.